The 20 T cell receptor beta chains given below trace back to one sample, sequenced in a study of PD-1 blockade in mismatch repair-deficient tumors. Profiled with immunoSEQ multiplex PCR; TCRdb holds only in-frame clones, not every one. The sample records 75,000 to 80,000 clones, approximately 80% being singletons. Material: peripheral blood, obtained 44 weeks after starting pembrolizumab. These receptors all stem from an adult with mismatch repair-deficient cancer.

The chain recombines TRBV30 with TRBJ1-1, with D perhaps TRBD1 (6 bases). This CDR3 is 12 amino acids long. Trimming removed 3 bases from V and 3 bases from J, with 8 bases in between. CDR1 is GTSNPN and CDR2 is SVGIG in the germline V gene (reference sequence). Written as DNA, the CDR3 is TGTGCCTGGAGGTACAGGGACACTGAAGCTTTCTTT. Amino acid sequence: CAWRYRDTEAFF.

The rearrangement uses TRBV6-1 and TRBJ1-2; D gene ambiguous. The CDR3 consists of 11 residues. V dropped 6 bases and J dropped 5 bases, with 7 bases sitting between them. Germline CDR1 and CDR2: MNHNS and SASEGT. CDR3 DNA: TGTGCCAGCAGCGGAGCGTATGGCTACACCTTC. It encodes CASSGAYGYTF.

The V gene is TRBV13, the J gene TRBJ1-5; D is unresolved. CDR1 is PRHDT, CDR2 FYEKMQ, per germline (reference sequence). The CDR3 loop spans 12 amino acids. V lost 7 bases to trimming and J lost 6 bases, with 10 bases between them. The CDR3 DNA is TGTGCCAGCACCCGAAGAGGTCAGCCCCAGCATTTT. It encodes CASTRRGQPQHF.

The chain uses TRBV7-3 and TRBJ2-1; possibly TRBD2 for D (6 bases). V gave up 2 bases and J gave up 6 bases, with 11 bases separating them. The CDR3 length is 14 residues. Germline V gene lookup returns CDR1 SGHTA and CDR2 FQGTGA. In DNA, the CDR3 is TGTGCCAGCAGCTTAGTCCCCGGGGGCAATGAGCAGTTCTTC. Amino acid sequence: CASSLVPGGNEQFF.

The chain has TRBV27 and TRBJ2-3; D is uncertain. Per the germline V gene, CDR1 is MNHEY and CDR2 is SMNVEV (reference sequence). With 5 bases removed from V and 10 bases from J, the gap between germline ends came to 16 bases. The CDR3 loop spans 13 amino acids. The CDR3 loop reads CASSDLDGRAQYF. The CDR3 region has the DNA TGTGCCAGCAGTGACCTCGACGGTCGAGCGCAGTATTTT.

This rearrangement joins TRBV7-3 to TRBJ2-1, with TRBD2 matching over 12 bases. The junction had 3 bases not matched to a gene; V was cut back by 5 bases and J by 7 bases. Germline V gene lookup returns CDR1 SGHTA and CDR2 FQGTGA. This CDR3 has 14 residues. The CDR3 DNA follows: TGTGCCAGCAGCCGGACTAGCGGGATAAATGAGCAGTTCTTC. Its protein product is CASSRTSGINEQFF.

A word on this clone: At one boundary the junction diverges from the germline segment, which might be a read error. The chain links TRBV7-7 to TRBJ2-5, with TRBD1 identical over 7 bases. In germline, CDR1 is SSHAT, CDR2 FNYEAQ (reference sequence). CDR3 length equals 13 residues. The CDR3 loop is CASSSDRQETQYF. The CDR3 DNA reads TGTGCTAGCAGTTCGGACAGGCAAGAGACCCAGTACTTC.

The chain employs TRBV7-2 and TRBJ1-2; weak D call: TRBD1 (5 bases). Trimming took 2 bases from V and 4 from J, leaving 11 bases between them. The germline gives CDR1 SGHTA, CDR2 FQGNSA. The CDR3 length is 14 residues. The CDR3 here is CASSLPGLLYGYTF. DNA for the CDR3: TGTGCCAGCAGCTTACCGGGACTGCTCTATGGCTACACCTTC.

In nucleotides, the CDR3 is TGTGCCAGCAGATGGGACAGGGAGACCACTGAAGCTTTCTTT. It translates to CASRWDRETTEAFF. The chain couples TRBV6-6 to TRBJ1-1; TRBD1 matches 9 bases. This CDR3 is 14 amino acids long. The V segment lost 6 bases and the J segment 4 bases; nucleotides outside the gene matches: 6. The germline V gene encodes CDR1 MNHNY and CDR2 SVGAGI (reference sequence).

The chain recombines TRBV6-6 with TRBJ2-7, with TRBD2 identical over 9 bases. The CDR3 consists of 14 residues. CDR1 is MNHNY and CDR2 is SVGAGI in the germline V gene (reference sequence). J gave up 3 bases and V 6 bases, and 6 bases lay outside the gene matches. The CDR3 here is CASRIAGELYEQYF. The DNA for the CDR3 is TGTGCCAGCAGGATAGCGGGAGAACTCTACGAGCAGTACTTC.

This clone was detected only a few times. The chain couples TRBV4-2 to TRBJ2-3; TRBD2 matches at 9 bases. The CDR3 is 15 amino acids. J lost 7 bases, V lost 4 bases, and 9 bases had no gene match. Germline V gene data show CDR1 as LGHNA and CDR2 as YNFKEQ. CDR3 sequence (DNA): TGTGCCAGCAGCCCAGCGGGAGGCCGGGGGAATACGCAGTATTTT. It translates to CASSPAGGRGNTQYF.

CDR3 protein: CAWSGSGGVNTEAFF. Written as DNA, the CDR3 is TGTGCCTGGAGTGGTTCAGGGGGCGTGAACACTGAAGCTTTCTTT. The chain joins TRBV30 to TRBJ1-1, with 8 positions matching TRBD1. V shed 1 base, J shed 0 bases, and the junction held 4 bases outside the gene matches. The CDR3 consists of 15 residues. The germline CDR1 and CDR2 sequences are GTSNPN and SVGIG (reference sequence).

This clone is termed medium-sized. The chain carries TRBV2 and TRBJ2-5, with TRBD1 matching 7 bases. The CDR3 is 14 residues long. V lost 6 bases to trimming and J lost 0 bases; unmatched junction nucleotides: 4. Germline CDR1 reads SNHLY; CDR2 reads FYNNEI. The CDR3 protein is CASSQTGHQETQYF. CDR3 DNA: TGTGCCAGCAGCCAGACAGGGCACCAAGAGACCCAGTACTTC. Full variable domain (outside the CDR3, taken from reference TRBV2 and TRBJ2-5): EPEVTQTPSHQVTQMGQEVILRCVPISNHLYFYWYRQILGQKVEFLVSFYNNEISEKSEIFDDQFSVERPDGSNFTLKIRSTKLEDSAMYFCASSQTGHQETQYFGPGTRLLVL.

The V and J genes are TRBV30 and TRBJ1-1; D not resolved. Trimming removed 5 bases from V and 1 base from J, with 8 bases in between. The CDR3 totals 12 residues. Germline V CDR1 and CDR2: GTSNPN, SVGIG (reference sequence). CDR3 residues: CAWGLRNTEAFF. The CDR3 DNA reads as TGTGCCTGGGGACTGAGGAACACTGAAGCTTTCTTT. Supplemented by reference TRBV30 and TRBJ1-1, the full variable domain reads SQTIHQWPATLVQPVGSPLSLECTVEGTSNPNLYWYRQAAGRGLQLLFYSVGIGQISSEVPQNLSASRPQDRQFILSSKKLLLSDSGFYLCAWGLRNTEAFFGQGTRLTVV.

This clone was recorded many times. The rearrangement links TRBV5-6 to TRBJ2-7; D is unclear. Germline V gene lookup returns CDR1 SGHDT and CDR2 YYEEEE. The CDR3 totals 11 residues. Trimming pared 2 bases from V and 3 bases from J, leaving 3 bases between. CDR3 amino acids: CASSFNYEQYF. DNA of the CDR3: TGTGCCAGCAGCTTTAACTACGAGCAGTACTTC.

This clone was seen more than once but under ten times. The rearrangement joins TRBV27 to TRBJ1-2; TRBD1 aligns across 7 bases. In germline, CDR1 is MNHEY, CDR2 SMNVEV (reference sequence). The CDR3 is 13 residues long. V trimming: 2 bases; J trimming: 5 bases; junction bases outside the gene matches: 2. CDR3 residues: CASSLRTGYGYTF. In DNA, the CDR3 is TGTGCCAGCAGTTTACGGACAGGATATGGCTACACCTTC.

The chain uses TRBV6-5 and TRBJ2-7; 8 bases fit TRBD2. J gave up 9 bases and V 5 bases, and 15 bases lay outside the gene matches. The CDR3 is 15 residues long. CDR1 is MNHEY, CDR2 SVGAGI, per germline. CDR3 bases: TGTGCCAGCAGTACCCCGGGACTAGGAGCCATAAGGCAGTACTTC. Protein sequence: CASSTPGLGAIRQYF.

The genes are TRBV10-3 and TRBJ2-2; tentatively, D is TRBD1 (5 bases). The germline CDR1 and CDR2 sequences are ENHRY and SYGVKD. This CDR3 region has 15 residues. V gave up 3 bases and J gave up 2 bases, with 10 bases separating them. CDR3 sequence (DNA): TGTGCCATCAGTGACTTAGGACAAAACACCGGGGAGCTGTTTTTT. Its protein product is CAISDLGQNTGELFF.

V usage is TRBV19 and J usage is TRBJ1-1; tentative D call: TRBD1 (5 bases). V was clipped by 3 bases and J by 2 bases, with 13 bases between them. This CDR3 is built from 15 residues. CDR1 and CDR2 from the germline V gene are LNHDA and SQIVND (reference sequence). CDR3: CASSIPGRLNTEAFF. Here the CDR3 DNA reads TGTGCCAGTAGTATCCCGGGACGGTTAAACACTGAAGCTTTCTTT.

CDR3 nucleotides: TGCGCCAGCAGCTTGGCCCTGGGAAACACCATATATTTT. Translated: CASSLALGNTIYF. The chain couples TRBV5-1 to TRBJ1-3, with D unclear. The CDR3 extends over 13 amino acids. Trimming took off 0 bases at V and 4 bases at J, with 5 bases between the two ends. Germline V gene data show CDR1 as SGHRS and CDR2 as YFSETQ.